This TCR beta chain was captured by sequencing in a study of T cell repertoires in cytomegalovirus infection. Overall study: In the study, CMV epitopes included recently identified HLA-C-restricted and well-studied HLA-B-restricted ones. Indications of both CMV infection and matching HLA type were provided by public TCR beta signatures.

TCRdb recomputed calls from the reads with MiXCR, one row per CDR3 protein. The sample has around 900,000 distinct CDR3 sequences; roughly 31% are singletons. Germline assignment: CDR1 MNHEY and CDR2 SVGAGI. This CDR3 contains 15 residues. The germline V and J ends were trimmed by 2 bases and 4 bases, with 14 bases remaining between them. Study results and limitations: Across the ex vivo response, the dominant clonotypes were HLA-C-restricted CMV-specific TCR beta clonotypes. Carriers of CMV and the relevant HLA type were discriminated by public TCR beta frequency.

Comments on this clonotype: Its antigen is unknown.

Source: cultured CD8+ T cells from PBMCs, taken from culture after CMV antigen stimulation. This receptor was taken from a human donor in good health (CMV status not recorded). Some clones in this sample may be carry-over from other donors' samples. The V gene is TRBV6-5, the J gene TRBJ1-2; D might be TRBD1 (5 bases). The CDR3 is CASSYPSGEGYGYTF. Written as DNA, the CDR3 is TGTGCCAGCAGTTACCCTTCGGGGGAAGGCTATGGCTACACCTTC.